The 20 T cell receptor beta chains given below trace back to one sample, sequenced in a study of CD8+ T cells in alopecia areata. Indicated treatment: oral pan-JAK inhibitor, 5-10 mg twice daily. In each case, RNA was isolated and then reverse transcribed into cDNA as the sequencing template. TCRdb's table, derived via immunoSEQ multiplex PCR, lists solely in-frame clones and lacks some. The table has 95,000 to 150,000 clones, under 65% seen once. The specimen was CD4+ T cells sorted from blood, collected at week 4, from a patient treated with tofacitinib. The receptors come from a human donor with alopecia areata.

The chain combines TRBV7-8 with TRBJ1-1; a possible D gene is TRBD1 (5 bases). The CDR3 runs to 12 residues. Deletions cut 4 bases from V and 11 bases from J, with 14 bases between. Germline V CDR1 and CDR2: SGHVS, FQNEAQ. The CDR3 loop reads CASSSWTGVAFF. DNA for the CDR3: TGTGCCAGCAGCTCATGGACGGGGGTCGCTTTCTTT. The entire variable domain, with the rest obtained from reference TRBV7-8 and TRBJ1-1, is as follows: GAGVSQSPRYKVAKRGQDVALRCDPISGHVSLFWYQQALGQGPEFLTYFQNEAQLDKSGLPSDRFFAERPEGSVSTLKIQRTQQEDSAVYLCASSSWTGVAFFGQGTRLTVV.

This clone was seen a few times. The chain combines TRBV30 with TRBJ2-3; D is uncertain. This CDR3 has 11 residues. V was trimmed by 1 base and J by 5 bases, leaving 4 bases between them. Germline CDR1 is GTSNPN and CDR2 is SVGIG (reference sequence). The CDR3 spells CAWSEVDTQYF. For the CDR3, the DNA is TGTGCCTGGAGTGAAGTAGATACGCAGTATTTT.

The chain couples TRBV6-1 to TRBJ2-7, with 7 bases aligning to TRBD2. Germline CDR1 and CDR2: MNHNS and SASEGT. The V segment lost 8 bases and the J segment 0 bases; nucleotides outside the gene matches: 4. The CDR3 spans 13 residues. The CDR3 DNA sequence: TGTGCCAGCTTAAGCGGGAACTCCTACGAGCAGTACTTC. It is translated as CASLSGNSYEQYF.

The chain combines TRBV7-9 with TRBJ2-7, with 9 bases matching TRBD1. CDR3 length equals 15 residues. Germline V CDR1 and CDR2: SEHNR, FQNEAQ (reference sequence). V lost 1 base, J lost 5 bases, and 6 bases stayed unmatched. CDR3 DNA sequence: TGTGCCAGCAGCTTAGGGGGACAGGGATCACACGAGCAGTACTTC. This gives the protein CASSLGGQGSHEQYF. Drawing the rest from reference TRBV7-9 and TRBJ2-7, the complete variable domain is DTGVSQNPRHKITKRGQNVTFRCDPISEHNRLYWYRQTLGQGPEFLTYFQNEAQLEKSRLLSDRFSAERPKGSFSTLEIQRTEQGDSAMYLCASSLGGQGSHEQYFGPGTRLTVT.

This clone was counted only a few times. This chain links TRBV7-2 with TRBJ1-5, with 9 bases aligning to TRBD1. CDR3 length: 15 amino acids. Trimming took 6 bases from V and 6 from J; bases not matched to a gene: 9. Per germline, CDR1 SGHTA and CDR2 FQGNSA. CDR3 coding DNA: TGTGCCAGCAGTTTACCGGGACAGGGAGGTCAGCCCCAGCATTTT. Amino acids: CASSLPGQGGQPQHF.

The chain combines TRBV29-1 with TRBJ2-5, with TRBD1 identical over 7 bases. With 5 bases clipped from V and 3 bases from J, the junction kept 9 bases outside the gene matches. The CDR3 runs to 14 residues. The germline gives CDR1 SQVTM, CDR2 ANQGSEA. This CDR3 reads CSVLGKGGEETQYF. DNA for the CDR3: TGCAGCGTTCTCGGAAAAGGGGGCGAAGAGACCCAGTACTTC.

This chain connects TRBV7-9 to TRBJ2-3; D gene unclear. V gave up 0 bases and J gave up 0 bases, with 7 bases separating them. The CDR3 contains 15 residues. Germline CDR1 SEHNR, CDR2 FQNEAQ (reference sequence). For the CDR3, the DNA is TGTGCCAGCAGCTTAGCGAGCCCCAGCACAGATACGCAGTATTTT. This codes for CASSLASPSTDTQYF.

The chain has TRBV5-4 and TRBJ2-5; the D gene could be TRBD1 or TRBD2 (5 bases each). V dropped 4 bases and J dropped 2 bases, with 9 bases sitting between them. CDR1 is SGHNT and CDR2 is YYREEE in the germline V gene (reference sequence). The CDR3 has 13 residues. The CDR3 DNA reads TGTGCCAGCAGCCCGGGACCTCAAGAGACCCAGTACTTC. Its protein product is CASSPGPQETQYF.

The chain is built from TRBV11-2 and TRBJ2-1; D is tentatively TRBD1 or TRBD2 (5 bases each). There are 14 residues in the CDR3. V was cut by 1 base and J by 10 bases, with 14 bases left in between. Germline CDR1 reads SGHAT; CDR2 reads FQNNGV. The CDR3 reads CASSLVRGRLEQFF. The DNA for the CDR3 is TGTGCCAGCAGCTTAGTCCGGGGCAGGCTAGAGCAGTTCTTC.

The chain has TRBV7-2 and TRBJ1-5; TRBD1 agrees at 7 bases. V was clipped by 5 bases and J by 0 bases; unmatched bases: 7. The CDR3 is made up of 16 amino acids. The germline V gene encodes CDR1 SGHTA and CDR2 FQGNSA. The CDR3 bases are TGTGCCAGCAGCGACAGGGTTCTTAATAGCAATCAGCCCCAGCATTTT. This sequence encodes CASSDRVLNSNQPQHF.

The chain has TRBV7-9 and TRBJ2-7; TRBD2 might be the D (5 bases). V was cut by 2 bases and J by 5 bases, with 22 bases left in between. The CDR3 has 17 residues. CDR1 and CDR2 (germline): SEHNR, FQNEAQ (reference sequence). As DNA, the CDR3 is TGTGCCAGCAGCTTATACTCCGCTAGCCTCAGGAAGAACGAGCAGTACTTC. As protein: CASSLYSASLRKNEQYF.

The chain carries TRBV4-1 and TRBJ1-5, with 8 bases that match TRBD1. V shed 6 bases, J shed 1 base, and the junction held 5 bases outside the gene matches. CDR1 MGHRA and CDR2 YSYEKL come from the germline V gene. The CDR3 contains 15 residues. CDR3 protein: CASREQGGSNQPQHF. CDR3 bases: TGCGCCAGCAGAGAACAGGGGGGGAGCAATCAGCCCCAGCATTTT.

This rearrangement joins TRBV11-2 to TRBJ2-5; no definite D call. The CDR3 is 12 amino acids. V lost 4 bases, J lost 1 base, and 4 bases lay in between. Germline CDR1 SGHAT, CDR2 FQNNGV. CDR3 sequence (DNA): TGTGCCAGCAGCTCGACCCAAGAGACCCAGTACTTC. This gives the protein CASSSTQETQYF.

The chain carries TRBV15 and TRBJ2-3; D not resolved. CDR1 and CDR2 from the germline V gene are LNHNV and YYDKDF (reference sequence). V lost 0 bases, J lost 6 bases, and 13 bases lay in between. The CDR3 has 15 residues. CDR3 sequence (DNA): TGTGCCACCAGCAGAGAGGTCCCTCGAATTGATACGCAGTATTTT. Translated: CATSREVPRIDTQYF.

This clone was observed a handful of times. This chain links TRBV20-1 with TRBJ2-3; no clear D. This CDR3 contains 11 residues. Trimming stripped 6 bases from V and 4 bases from J, with 8 bases between. Looked up from germline, CDR1 is DFQATT and CDR2 is SNEGSKA (reference sequence). The CDR3 DNA reads TGCAGTGCCCAGATGGCAGATACGCAGTATTTT. Its protein is CSAQMADTQYF.

V usage is TRBV7-2 and J usage is TRBJ2-2, with D possibly called TRBD1 or TRBD2 (5 bases each). The CDR3 extends over 15 amino acids. Germline CDR1 SGHTA, CDR2 FQGNSA. Trimming stripped 5 bases from V and 1 base from J, with 11 bases between. CDR3 coding DNA: TGTGCCAGCAGCCCCGGGACGGTGAACACCGGGGAGCTGTTTTTT. Amino acid sequence: CASSPGTVNTGELFF.

V and J are TRBV5-1 and TRBJ1-3; no definite D call. Germline CDR1 and CDR2: SGHRS and YFSETQ. The CDR3 contains 16 residues. V gave up 0 bases and J gave up 0 bases, with 10 bases separating them. This CDR3 is CASSLAAGPSGNTIYF. The DNA for the CDR3 is TGCGCCAGCAGCTTGGCGGCAGGACCCTCTGGAAACACCATATATTTT.

The chain combines TRBV30 with TRBJ1-1; D is undetermined. Germline V gives CDR1 GTSNPN, CDR2 SVGIG (reference sequence). This CDR3 has 13 residues. Trimming removed 5 bases from V and 2 bases from J, with 12 bases in between. The CDR3 DNA is TGTGCCTGGGAAAGGGCCCTCAACACTGAAGCTTTCTTT. It translates to CAWERALNTEAFF. The full variable domain, completed using reference TRBV30 and TRBJ1-1, is SQTIHQWPATLVQPVGSPLSLECTVEGTSNPNLYWYRQAAGRGLQLLFYSVGIGQISSEVPQNLSASRPQDRQFILSSKKLLLSDSGFYLCAWERALNTEAFFGQGTRLTVV.

The chain links TRBV4-2 to TRBJ2-3, with 12 bases matching TRBD2. The CDR3 contains 17 residues. Germline CDR1 and CDR2: LGHNA and YNFKEQ. V was clipped by 4 bases and J by 0 bases; unmatched bases: 5. The CDR3 nucleotides are TGTGCCAGCAGCCGCGGACTAGCGGGGTTCAGCACAGATACGCAGTATTTT. It specifies CASSRGLAGFSTDTQYF.

The chain uses TRBV30 and TRBJ2-7; maybe TRBD2 (5 bases). Germline V CDR1 and CDR2: GTSNPN, SVGIG (reference sequence). The V end was cut by 1 base, the J end by 1 base, with 11 bases between. This CDR3 contains 14 residues. Here the CDR3 reads CAWSGTGWSYEQYF. For the CDR3, the DNA is TGTGCCTGGAGTGGTACGGGATGGTCCTACGAGCAGTACTTC.